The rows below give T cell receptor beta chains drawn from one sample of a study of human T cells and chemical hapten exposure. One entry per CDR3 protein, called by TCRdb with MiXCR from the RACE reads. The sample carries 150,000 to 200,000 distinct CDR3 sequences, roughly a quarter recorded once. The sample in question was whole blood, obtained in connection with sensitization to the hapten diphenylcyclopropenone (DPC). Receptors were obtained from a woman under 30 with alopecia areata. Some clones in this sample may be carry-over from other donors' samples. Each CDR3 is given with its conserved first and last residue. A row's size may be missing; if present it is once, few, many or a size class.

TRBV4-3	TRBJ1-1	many	CASSQDGGGTEAFF
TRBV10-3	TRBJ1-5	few	CAISEGGRDQPQHF
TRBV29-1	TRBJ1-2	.	CSVGRQGASNGYTF
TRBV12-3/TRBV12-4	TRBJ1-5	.	CASSSQVFGQPQHF
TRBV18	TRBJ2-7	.	CASSPTQGSYEQYF
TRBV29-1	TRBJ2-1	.	CSVEGGGSYNEQFF
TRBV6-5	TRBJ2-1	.	CASSYELAGVDEQFF
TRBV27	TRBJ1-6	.	CASSFGTGTGIRSPLHF
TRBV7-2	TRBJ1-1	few	CASSSRAGGLNTEAFF
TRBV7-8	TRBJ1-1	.	CASSLAGGKNTEAFF
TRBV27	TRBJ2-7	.	CASGIRGSYEQYF
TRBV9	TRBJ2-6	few	CASSVAGSGANVLTF
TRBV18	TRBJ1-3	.	CASSPRVQGIDSGNTIYF
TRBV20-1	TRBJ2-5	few	CSATSGSQETQYF
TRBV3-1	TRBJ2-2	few	CASSQDVGGGELFF
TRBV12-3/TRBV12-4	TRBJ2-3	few	CASSLRPGGPTDTQYF
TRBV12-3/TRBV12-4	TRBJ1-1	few	CASSLAYTEAFF